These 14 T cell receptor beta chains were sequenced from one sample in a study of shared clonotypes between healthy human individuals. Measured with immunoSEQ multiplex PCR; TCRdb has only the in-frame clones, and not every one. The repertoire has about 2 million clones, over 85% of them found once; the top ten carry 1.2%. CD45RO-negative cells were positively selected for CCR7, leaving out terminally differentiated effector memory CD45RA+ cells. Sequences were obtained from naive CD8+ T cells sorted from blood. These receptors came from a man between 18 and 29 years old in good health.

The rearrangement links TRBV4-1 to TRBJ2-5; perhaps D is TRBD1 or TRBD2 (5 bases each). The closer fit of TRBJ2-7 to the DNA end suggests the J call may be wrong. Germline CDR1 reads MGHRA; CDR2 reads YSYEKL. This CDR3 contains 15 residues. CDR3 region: CASSQDLGEGYEQYF. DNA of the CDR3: TGCGCCAGCAGCCAAGATCTTGGAGAGGGGTACGAGCAGTACTTC.

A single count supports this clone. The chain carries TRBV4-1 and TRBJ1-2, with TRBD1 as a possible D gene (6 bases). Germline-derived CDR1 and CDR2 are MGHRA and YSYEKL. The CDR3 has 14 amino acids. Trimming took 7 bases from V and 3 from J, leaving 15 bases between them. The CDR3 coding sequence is TGCGCCAGCACCTACGGAGGGGGGGACTATGGCTACACCTTC. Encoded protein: CASTYGGGDYGYTF.

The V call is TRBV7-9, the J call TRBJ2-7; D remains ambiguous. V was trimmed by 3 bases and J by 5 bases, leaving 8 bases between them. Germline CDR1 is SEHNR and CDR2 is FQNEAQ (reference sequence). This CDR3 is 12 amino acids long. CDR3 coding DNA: TGTGCCAGCAGCTTCGACCCCCACGAGCAGTACTTC. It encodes CASSFDPHEQYF.

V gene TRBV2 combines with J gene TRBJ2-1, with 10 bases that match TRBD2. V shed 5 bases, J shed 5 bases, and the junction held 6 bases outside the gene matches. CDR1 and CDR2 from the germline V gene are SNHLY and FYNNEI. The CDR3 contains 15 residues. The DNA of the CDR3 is TGTGCCAGCAGTACCAGCGGGGGGGATGACAATGAGCAGTTCTTC. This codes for CASSTSGGDDNEQFF.

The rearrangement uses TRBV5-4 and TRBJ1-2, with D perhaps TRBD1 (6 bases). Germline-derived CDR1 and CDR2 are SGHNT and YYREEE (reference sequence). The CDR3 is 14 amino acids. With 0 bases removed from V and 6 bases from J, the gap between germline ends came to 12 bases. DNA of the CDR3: TGTGCCAGCAGCTTGGCCTCCAGGGGAAATGGCTACACCTTC. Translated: CASSLASRGNGYTF.

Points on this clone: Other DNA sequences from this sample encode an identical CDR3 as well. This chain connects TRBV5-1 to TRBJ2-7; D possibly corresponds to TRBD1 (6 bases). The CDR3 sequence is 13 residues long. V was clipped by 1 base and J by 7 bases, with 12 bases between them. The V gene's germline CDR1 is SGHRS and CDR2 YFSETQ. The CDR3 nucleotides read TGCGCCAGCAGCTTGTTAACAGGGCGTGAGCAGTACTTC. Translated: CASSLLTGREQYF.

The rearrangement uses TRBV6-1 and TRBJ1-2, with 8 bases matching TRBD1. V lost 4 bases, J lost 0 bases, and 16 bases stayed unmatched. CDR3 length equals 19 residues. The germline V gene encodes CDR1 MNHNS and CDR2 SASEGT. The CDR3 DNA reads TGTGCCAGCAGTGCTTCAGTGGACAGGGCTATTAGGCCTAACTATGGCTACACCTTC. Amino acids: CASSASVDRAIRPNYGYTF.

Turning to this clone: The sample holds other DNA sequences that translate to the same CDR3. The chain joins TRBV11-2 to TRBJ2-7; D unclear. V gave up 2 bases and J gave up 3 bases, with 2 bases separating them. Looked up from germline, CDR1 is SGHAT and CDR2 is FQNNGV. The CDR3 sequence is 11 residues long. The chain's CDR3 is CASSLNYEQYF. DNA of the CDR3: TGTGCCAGCAGCTTAAACTACGAGCAGTACTTC.

In DNA form, the CDR3 reads TGTGCCAGCAGCCCTACCTGGGGGAGAAACAATGAGCAGTTCTTC. This encodes CASSPTWGRNNEQFF. The rearrangement joins TRBV7-9 to TRBJ2-1, with D perhaps assigned TRBD1 or TRBD2 (5 bases each). Germline-derived CDR1 and CDR2 are SEHNR and FQNEAQ (reference sequence). The length of the CDR3 is 15 residues. V lost 5 bases to trimming and J lost 5 bases, with 16 bases between them.

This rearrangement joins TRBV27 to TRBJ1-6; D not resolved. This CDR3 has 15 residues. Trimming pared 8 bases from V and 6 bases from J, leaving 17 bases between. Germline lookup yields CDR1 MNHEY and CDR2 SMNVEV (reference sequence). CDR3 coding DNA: TGTGCCAGCGCGTTGGGTGCTGGTGCTAATTCACCCCTCCACTTT. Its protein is CASALGAGANSPLHF.

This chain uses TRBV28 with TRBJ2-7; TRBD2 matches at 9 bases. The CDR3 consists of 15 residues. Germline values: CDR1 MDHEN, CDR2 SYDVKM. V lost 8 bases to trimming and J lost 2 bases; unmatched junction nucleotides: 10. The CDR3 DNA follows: TGTGCCAGCGAGAATAGCGGGGGTCAAACCTACGAGCAGTACTTC. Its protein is CASENSGGQTYEQYF.

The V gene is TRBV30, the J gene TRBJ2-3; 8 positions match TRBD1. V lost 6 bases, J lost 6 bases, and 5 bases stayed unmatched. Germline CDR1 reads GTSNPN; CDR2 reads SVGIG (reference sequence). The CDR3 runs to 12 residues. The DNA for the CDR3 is TGTGCCTGTAGGACAGGGTGGGATACGCAGTATTTT. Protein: CACRTGWDTQYF.

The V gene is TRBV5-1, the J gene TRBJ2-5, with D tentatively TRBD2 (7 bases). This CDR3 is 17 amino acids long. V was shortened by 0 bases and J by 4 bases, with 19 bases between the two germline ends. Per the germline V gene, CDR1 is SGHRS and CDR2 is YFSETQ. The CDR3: CASSLGARGGPGETQYF. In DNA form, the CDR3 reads TGCGCCAGCAGCTTGGGTGCTCGCGGGGGCCCGGGAGAGACCCAGTACTTC.

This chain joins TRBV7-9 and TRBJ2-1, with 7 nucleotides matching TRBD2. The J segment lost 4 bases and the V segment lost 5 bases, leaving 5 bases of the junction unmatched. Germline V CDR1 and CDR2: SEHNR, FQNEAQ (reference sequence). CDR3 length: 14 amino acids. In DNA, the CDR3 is TGTGCCAGCAGCCCTCGGGGGGAGTACAATGAGCAGTTCTTC. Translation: CASSPRGEYNEQFF.